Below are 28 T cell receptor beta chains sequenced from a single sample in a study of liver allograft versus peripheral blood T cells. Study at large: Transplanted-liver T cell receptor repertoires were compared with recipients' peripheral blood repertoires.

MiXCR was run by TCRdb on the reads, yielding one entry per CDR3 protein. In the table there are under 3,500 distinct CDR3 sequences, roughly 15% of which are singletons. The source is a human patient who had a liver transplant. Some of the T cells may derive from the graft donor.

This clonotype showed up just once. The CDR3 region is CASSYAPPGQGAYEQYF. CDR3 nucleotide sequence: TGTGCCAGCAGTTACGCCCCCCCGGGACAGGGAGCCTACGAGCAGTACTTC. The V call is TRBV6-5, the J call TRBJ2-7; TRBD1 aligns across 9 bases. The length of the CDR3 is 17 residues. Germline V gene sequence: CDR1 MNHEY, CDR2 SVGAGI. With V trimmed by 2 bases and J by 2 bases, 10 bases remained unmatched.

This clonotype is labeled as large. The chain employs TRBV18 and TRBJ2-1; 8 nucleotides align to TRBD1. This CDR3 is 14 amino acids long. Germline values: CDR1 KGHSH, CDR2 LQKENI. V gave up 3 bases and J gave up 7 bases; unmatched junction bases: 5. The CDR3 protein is CASSPMDRVNEQFF. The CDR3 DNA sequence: TGTGCCAGCTCACCGATGGACAGGGTGAATGAGCAGTTCTTC.

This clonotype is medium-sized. CDR3 coding DNA: TGTGCCAGCAGCCCCGACGGTAGCGGGAGAGGTGATACGCAGTATTTT. Its translation is CASSPDGSGRGDTQYF. The chain employs TRBV7-9 and TRBJ2-3, with 9 bases that match TRBD2. The V segment lost 5 bases and the J segment 6 bases; nucleotides outside the gene matches: 12. Germline V gene lookup returns CDR1 SEHNR and CDR2 FQNEAQ (reference sequence). This CDR3 spans 16 amino acids. The variable domain in full, with the rest retrieved from reference TRBV7-9 and TRBJ2-3, is DTGVSQNPRHKITKRGQNVTFRCDPISEHNRLYWYRQTLGQGPEFLTYFQNEAQLEKSRLLSDRFSAERPKGSFSTLEIQRTEQGDSAMYLCASSPDGSGRGDTQYFGPGTRLTVL.

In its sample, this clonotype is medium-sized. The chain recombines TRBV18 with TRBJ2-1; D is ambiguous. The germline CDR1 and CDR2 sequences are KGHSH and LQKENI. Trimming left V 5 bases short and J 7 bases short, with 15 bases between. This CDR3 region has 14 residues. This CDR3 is CASSSGYRYNEQFF. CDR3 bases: TGTGCCAGCTCATCAGGATACCGCTATAATGAGCAGTTCTTC.

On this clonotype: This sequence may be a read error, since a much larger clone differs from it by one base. The CDR3 loop reads CASKGLEGDGYTF. The CDR3, as DNA: TGTGCCAGCAAGGGACTAGAAGGGGATGGCTACACCTTC. The V and J genes are TRBV6-1 and TRBJ1-2; perhaps TRBD1 as D (5 bases). Germline assignment: CDR1 MNHNS and CDR2 SASEGT. V shed 7 bases and J shed 6 bases, with 15 bases lying between them. The CDR3 consists of 13 residues.

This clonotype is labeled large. CDR3 residues: CATSDLPGQRNTGELFF. CDR3 coding DNA: TGTGCCACCAGTGACTTACCTGGACAGAGGAACACCGGGGAGCTGTTTTTT. V usage is TRBV24-1 and J usage is TRBJ2-2; TRBD1 might be the D (6 bases). Between the trimmed V and J ends, which lost 4 bases and 1 base, there was a span of 15 bases. This CDR3 is built from 17 residues. From germline, CDR1 is KGHDR and CDR2 SFDVKD.

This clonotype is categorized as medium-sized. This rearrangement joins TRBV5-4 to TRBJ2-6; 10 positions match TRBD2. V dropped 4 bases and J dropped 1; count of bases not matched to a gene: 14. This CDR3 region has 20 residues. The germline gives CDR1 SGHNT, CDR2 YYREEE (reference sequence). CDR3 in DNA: TGTGCCAGCAGCGCGGTCCCGGGACTAGCGAAATCATCTGGGGCCAACGTCCTGACTTTC. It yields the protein CASSAVPGLAKSSGANVLTF.

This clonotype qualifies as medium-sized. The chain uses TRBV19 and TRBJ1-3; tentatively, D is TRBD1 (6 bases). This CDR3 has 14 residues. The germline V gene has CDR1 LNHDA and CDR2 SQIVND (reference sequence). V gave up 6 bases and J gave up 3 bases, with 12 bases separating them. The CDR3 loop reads CASRPQGNGNTIYF. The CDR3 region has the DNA TGTGCCAGTAGGCCGCAGGGGAATGGAAACACCATATATTTT.

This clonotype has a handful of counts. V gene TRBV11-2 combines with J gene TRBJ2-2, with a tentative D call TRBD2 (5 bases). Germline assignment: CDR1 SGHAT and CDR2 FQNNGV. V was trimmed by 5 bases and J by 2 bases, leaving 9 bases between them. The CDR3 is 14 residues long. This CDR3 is CASSRSGNTGELFF. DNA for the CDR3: TGTGCCAGCAGCCGCAGCGGAAACACCGGGGAGCTGTTTTTT.

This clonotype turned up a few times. CDR3 amino acids: CASSRRQTAITYEQYF. DNA of the CDR3: TGTGCCAGCAGTCGGCGCCAGACAGCGATCACCTACGAGCAGTACTTC. The chain recombines TRBV6-5 with TRBJ2-7; possible D gene TRBD1, 5 bases. Germline CDR1 is MNHEY and CDR2 is SVGAGI. CDR3 length: 16 residues. V was clipped by 5 bases and J by 2 bases, with 19 bases between them.

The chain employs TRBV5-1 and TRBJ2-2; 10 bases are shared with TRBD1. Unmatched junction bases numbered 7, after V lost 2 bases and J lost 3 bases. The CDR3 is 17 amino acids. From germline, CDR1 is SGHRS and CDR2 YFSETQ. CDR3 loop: CASSFMTGGLHTGELFF. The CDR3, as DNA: TGCGCCAGCAGCTTTATGACAGGGGGCTTGCACACCGGGGAGCTGTTTTTT.

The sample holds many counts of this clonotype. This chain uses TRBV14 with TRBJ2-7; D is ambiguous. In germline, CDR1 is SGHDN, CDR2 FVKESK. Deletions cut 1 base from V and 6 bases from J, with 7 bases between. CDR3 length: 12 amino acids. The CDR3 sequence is CASSQAALEQYF. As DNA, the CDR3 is TGTGCCAGCAGCCAAGCCGCGCTCGAGCAGTACTTC.

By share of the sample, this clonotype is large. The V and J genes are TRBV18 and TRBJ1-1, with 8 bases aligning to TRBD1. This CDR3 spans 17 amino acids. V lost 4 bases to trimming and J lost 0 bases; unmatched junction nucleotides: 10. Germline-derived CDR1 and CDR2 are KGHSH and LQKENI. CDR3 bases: TGTGCCAGCTCACGGCAGGGGGCAAGTGGGATGAACACTGAAGCTTTCTTT. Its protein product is CASSRQGASGMNTEAFF.

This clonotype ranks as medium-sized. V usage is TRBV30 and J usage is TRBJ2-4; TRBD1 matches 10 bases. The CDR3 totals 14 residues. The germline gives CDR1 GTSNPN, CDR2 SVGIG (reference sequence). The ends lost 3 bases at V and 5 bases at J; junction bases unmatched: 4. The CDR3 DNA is TGTGCCTGGAGCCCCGGGACAGGGGAAAACATTCAGTACTTC. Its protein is CAWSPGTGENIQYF.

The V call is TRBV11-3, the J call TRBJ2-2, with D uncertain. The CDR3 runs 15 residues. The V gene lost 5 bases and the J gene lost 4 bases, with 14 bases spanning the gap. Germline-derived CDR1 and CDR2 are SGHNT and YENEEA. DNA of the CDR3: TGTGCCAGCAGCGTCTTATCGGCACCCACCGGGGAGCTGTTTTTT. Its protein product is CASSVLSAPTGELFF.

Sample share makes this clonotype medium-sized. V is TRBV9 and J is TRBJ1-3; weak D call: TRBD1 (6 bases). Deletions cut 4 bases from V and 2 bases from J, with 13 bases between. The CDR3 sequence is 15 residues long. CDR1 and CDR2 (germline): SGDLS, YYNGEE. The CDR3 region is CASSREQGAGNTIYF. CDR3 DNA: TGTGCCAGCAGCCGAGAACAGGGCGCTGGAAACACCATATATTTT.

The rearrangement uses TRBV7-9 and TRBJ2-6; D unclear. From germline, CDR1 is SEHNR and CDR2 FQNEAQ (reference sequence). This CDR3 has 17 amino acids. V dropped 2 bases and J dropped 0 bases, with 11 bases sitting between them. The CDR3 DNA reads TGTGCCAGCAGCTTATTGACAAAAGTCTCTGGGGCCAACGTCCTGACTTTC. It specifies CASSLLTKVSGANVLTF. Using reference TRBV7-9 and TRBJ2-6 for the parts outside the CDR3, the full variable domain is DTGVSQNPRHKITKRGQNVTFRCDPISEHNRLYWYRQTLGQGPEFLTYFQNEAQLEKSRLLSDRFSAERPKGSFSTLEIQRTEQGDSAMYLCASSLLTKVSGANVLTFGAGSRLTVL.

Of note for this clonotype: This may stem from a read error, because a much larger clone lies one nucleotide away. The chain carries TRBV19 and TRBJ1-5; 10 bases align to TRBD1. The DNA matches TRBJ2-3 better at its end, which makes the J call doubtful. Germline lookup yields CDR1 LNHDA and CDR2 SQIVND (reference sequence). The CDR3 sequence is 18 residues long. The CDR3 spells CASSPHLPGTGEAQPQYF. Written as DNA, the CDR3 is TGTGCCAGTAGTCCACACCTTCCCGGGACAGGGGAAGCCCAGCCCCAGTATTTT.

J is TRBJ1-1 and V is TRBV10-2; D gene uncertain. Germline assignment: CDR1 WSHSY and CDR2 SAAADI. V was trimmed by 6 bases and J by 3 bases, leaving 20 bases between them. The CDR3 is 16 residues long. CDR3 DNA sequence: TGCGCCAGCAGCCCTACTAGTCTTATCGGACACACTGAAGCTTTCTTT. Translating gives CASSPTSLIGHTEAFF.

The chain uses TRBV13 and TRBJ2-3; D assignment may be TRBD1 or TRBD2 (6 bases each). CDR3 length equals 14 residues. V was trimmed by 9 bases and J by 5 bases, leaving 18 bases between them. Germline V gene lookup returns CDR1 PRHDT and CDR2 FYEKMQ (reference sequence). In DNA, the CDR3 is TGTGCCAGAAGAGGGGGGAGGATAAAAGATACGCAGTATTTT. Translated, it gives CARRGGRIKDTQYF.

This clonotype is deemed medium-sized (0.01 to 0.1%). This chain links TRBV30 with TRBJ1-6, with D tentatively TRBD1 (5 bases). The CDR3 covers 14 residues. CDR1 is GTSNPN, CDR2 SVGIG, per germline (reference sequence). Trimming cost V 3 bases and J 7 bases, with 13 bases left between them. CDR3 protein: CAWRDTERNSPLHF. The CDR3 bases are TGTGCCTGGAGGGACACAGAGAGGAATTCACCCCTCCACTTT. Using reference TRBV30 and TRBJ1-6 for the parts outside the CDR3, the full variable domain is SQTIHQWPATLVQPVGSPLSLECTVEGTSNPNLYWYRQAAGRGLQLLFYSVGIGQISSEVPQNLSASRPQDRQFILSSKKLLLSDSGFYLCAWRDTERNSPLHFGNGTRLTVT.

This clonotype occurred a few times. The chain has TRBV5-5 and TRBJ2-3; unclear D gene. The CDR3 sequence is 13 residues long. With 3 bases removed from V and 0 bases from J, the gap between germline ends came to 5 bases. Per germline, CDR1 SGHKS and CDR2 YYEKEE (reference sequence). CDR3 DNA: TGTGCCAGCAGCTCTTCTAGCACAGATACGCAGTATTTT. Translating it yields CASSSSSTDTQYF.

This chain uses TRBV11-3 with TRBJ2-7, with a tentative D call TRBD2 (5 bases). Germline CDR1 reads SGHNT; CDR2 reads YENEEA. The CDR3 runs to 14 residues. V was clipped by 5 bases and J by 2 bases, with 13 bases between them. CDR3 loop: CASSPGGPPYEQYF. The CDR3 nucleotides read TGTGCCAGCAGCCCCGGAGGCCCCCCCTACGAGCAGTACTTC.

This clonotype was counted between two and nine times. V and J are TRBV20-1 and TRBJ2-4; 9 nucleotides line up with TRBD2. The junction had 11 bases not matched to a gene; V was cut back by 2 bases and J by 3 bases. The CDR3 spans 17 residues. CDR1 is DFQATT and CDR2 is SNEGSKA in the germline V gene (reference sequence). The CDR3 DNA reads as TGCAGTGCTAGAAGGCCAGCGGGGGGCAAGGTCAAAAACATTCAGTACTTC. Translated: CSARRPAGGKVKNIQYF.

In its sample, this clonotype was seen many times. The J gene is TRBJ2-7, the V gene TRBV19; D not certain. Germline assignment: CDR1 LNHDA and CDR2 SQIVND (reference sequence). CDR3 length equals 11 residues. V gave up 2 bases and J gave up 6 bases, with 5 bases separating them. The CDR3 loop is CASSIRGEQYF. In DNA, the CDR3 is TGTGCCAGTAGTATACGAGGCGAGCAGTACTTC.

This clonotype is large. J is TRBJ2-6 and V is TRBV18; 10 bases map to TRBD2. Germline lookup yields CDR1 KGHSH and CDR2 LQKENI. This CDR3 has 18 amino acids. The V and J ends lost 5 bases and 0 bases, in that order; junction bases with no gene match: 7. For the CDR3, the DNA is TGTGCCAGCTCAACTCTAGCGGGGGCCACCTCTGGGGCCAACGTCCTGACTTTC. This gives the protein CASSTLAGATSGANVLTF.

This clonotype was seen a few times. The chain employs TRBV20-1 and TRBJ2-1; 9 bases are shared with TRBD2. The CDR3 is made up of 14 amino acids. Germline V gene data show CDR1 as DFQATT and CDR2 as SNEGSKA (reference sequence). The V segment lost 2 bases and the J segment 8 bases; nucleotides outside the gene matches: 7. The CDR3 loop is CSARKAGGSYEQFF. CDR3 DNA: TGCAGTGCTAGAAAAGCGGGAGGAAGTTATGAGCAGTTCTTC.

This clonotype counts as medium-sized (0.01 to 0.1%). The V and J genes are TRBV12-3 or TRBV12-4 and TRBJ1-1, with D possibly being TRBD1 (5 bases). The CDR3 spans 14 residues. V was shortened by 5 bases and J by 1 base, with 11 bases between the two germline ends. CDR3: CASSPGQENTEAFF. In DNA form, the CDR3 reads TGTGCCAGCAGTCCCGGACAAGAGAACACTGAAGCTTTCTTT.